The 25 T cell receptor beta chains reported below all come from one sample, sequenced in a study of shared clonotypes between healthy human individuals. Here immunoSEQ multiplex PCR was the method, and the copy in TCRdb shows in-frame clones only, minus some. The data contain some 2,000,000 clones, over 85% of them singletons. Material: naive CD4+ T cells sorted from blood. The subset was: CD45RA+ positively selected. These receptors all stem from a man between 18 and 35 years old in good health.

This chain links TRBV29-1 with TRBJ1-5; 7 bases are a match to TRBD1. Germline CDR1 is SQVTM and CDR2 is ANQGSEA. The CDR3 runs 15 residues. J was trimmed by 0 bases and V by 6 bases; bases with no gene match: 8. The CDR3 coding sequence is TGCAGCGTCTTACTCAGGGGGTATAGCAATCAGCCCCAGCATTTT. Its protein is CSVLLRGYSNQPQHF. Using reference TRBV29-1 and TRBJ1-5 for the parts outside the CDR3, the full variable domain is SAVISQKPSRDICQRGTSLTIQCQVDSQVTMMFWYRQQPGQSLTLIATANQGSEATYESGFVIDKFPISRPNLTFSTLTVSNMSPEDSSIYLCSVLLRGYSNQPQHFGDGTRLSIL.

The chain has TRBV7-8 and TRBJ1-4; D is perhaps TRBD1 (5 bases). The ends were cut back, 4 bases at V and 8 bases at J, with 20 bases in the middle. Germline V gene sequence: CDR1 SGHVS, CDR2 FQNEAQ. This CDR3 comprises 16 residues. In DNA form, the CDR3 reads TGTGCCAGCAGCTCGCCCCGGGACGGGAGGAGAGAAAAACTGTTTTTT. This sequence encodes CASSSPRDGRREKLFF.

The chain employs TRBV5-5 and TRBJ2-7, with 8 bases aligning to TRBD1. The CDR3 consists of 15 residues. V gave up 1 base and J gave up 1 base; unmatched junction bases: 4. CDR1 is SGHKS, CDR2 YYEKEE, per germline (reference sequence). CDR3: CASSLWQGASYEQYF. CDR3 coding DNA: TGTGCCAGCAGCTTGTGGCAGGGGGCGTCCTACGAGCAGTACTTC.

Details on this clone: Other DNA variants within this sample encode the same CDR3. V usage is TRBV29-1 and J usage is TRBJ1-1, with 7 bases lining up with TRBD1. Germline CDR1 and CDR2: SQVTM and ANQGSEA. With 4 bases clipped from V and 2 bases from J, the junction kept 1 base outside the gene matches. There are 12 residues in the CDR3. The CDR3 here is CSVGQGNTEAFF. CDR3 nucleotides: TGCAGCGTTGGACAGGGTAACACTGAAGCTTTCTTT.

The V gene is TRBV6-4, the J gene TRBJ1-2; D not resolved. CDR3 length equals 13 residues. V lost 8 bases to trimming and J lost 4 bases, with 14 bases between them. Germline loops: CDR1 MRHNA, CDR2 SNTAGT. CDR3 sequence (DNA): TGTGCCAGCTCCGGCGGCAGAGGCTATGGCTACACCTTC. Translation: CASSGGRGYGYTF.

This sequence joins TRBV10-3 and TRBJ2-7, with unresolved D. Per germline, CDR1 ENHRY and CDR2 SYGVKD. The CDR3 has 13 residues. V shed 2 bases and J shed 4 bases, with 9 bases lying between them. The CDR3 sequence is CAISEGLQYEQYF. CDR3 nucleotides: TGTGCCATCAGTGAGGGCTTGCAGTACGAGCAGTACTTC.

This sequence joins TRBV11-2 and TRBJ1-1; a weak D match, TRBD1 (6 bases). Trimming stripped 1 base from V and 4 bases from J, with 13 bases between. Germline lookup yields CDR1 SGHAT and CDR2 FQNNGV. CDR3 length: 15 amino acids. The CDR3 spells CASSLGKGVGTEAFF. CDR3 coding DNA: TGTGCCAGCAGCTTAGGAAAGGGGGTGGGCACTGAAGCTTTCTTT.

The chain combines TRBV5-1 with TRBJ1-4; D is ambiguous. This CDR3 is 14 amino acids long. Trimming left V 4 bases short and J 8 bases short, with 15 bases between. Looked up from germline, CDR1 is SGHRS and CDR2 is YFSETQ. In nucleotides, the CDR3 is TGCGCCAGCAGCGGAGGGCCATTGGCAGAAAAACTGTTTTTT. It yields the protein CASSGGPLAEKLFF.

On this clone itself: One junction end does not reproduce the germline sequence, and a read error may be involved. Other nucleotide sequences in the sample specify the same CDR3. The chain uses TRBV29-1 and TRBJ2-1; D tentatively fits TRBD1 or TRBD2 (5 bases each). Germline V CDR1 and CDR2: SQVTM, ANQGSEA. CDR3 length equals 15 residues. This CDR3 is CSVEGTASSYNEQFF. Written as DNA, the CDR3 is TGCAGCGTCGAAGGGACGGCATCCTCCTACAATGAGCAGTTCTTC.

This chain uses TRBV11-2 with TRBJ2-2; a weak D match, TRBD1 (5 bases). Trimming took off 2 bases at V and 3 bases at J, with 7 bases between the two ends. There are 14 residues in the CDR3. Germline V CDR1 and CDR2: SGHAT, FQNNGV. The CDR3 reads CASSLQGYTGELFF. The CDR3 bases are TGTGCCAGCAGCTTACAGGGCTACACCGGGGAGCTGTTTTTT.

The V call is TRBV6-1, the J call TRBJ2-7, with TRBD1 matching over 8 bases. Germline CDR1 reads MNHNS; CDR2 reads SASEGT. V dropped 7 bases and J dropped 1; count of bases not matched to a gene: 6. This CDR3 contains 14 residues. CDR3 region: CASTGDRWSYEQYF. CDR3 DNA: TGTGCCAGCACCGGGGACAGGTGGTCCTACGAGCAGTACTTC.

Here the CDR3 DNA reads TGTGCCAGCAGCGCTGAGCAGAACACTGAAGCTTTCTTT. It encodes CASSAEQNTEAFF. This chain links TRBV7-9 with TRBJ1-1; D gene ambiguous. The V and J ends lost 5 bases and 1 base respectively, with 8 bases between them. From germline, CDR1 is SEHNR and CDR2 FQNEAQ (reference sequence). This CDR3 region has 13 residues.

The chain joins TRBV2 to TRBJ2-1, with 7 positions matching TRBD2. This CDR3 has 15 residues. Germline CDR1 is SNHLY and CDR2 is FYNNEI. Trimming took 3 bases from V and 6 from J; bases not matched to a gene: 8. CDR3 in amino acids: CASSDEGRAVNEQFF. The CDR3 DNA reads as TGTGCCAGCAGTGACGAGGGGAGGGCCGTCAATGAGCAGTTCTTC.

As concerns this clone: Other DNA variants within this sample encode the same CDR3. The chain is built from TRBV2 and TRBJ2-7; D unresolved. Germline V gene sequence: CDR1 SNHLY, CDR2 FYNNEI. The CDR3 has 12 amino acids. Trimming took 4 bases from V and 1 from J, leaving 5 bases between them. As DNA, the CDR3 is TGTGCCAGCAGTGCGGCGTCCTACGAGCAGTACTTC. Translation gives CASSAASYEQYF. The complete variable domain, with remaining parts taken from reference TRBV2 and TRBJ2-7, reads EPEVTQTPSHQVTQMGQEVILRCVPISNHLYFYWYRQILGQKVEFLVSFYNNEISEKSEIFDDQFSVERPDGSNFTLKIRSTKLEDSAMYFCASSAASYEQYFGPGTRLTVT.

CDR3 protein: CASSLDAGVTEAFF. The CDR3 coding sequence is TGTGCCAGCAGCTTAGATGCTGGGGTCACTGAAGCTTTCTTT. V usage is TRBV7-8 and J usage is TRBJ1-1; D is ambiguous. Germline CDR1 SGHVS, CDR2 FQNEAQ. Trimming left V 1 base short and J 4 bases short, with 10 bases between. The CDR3 length is 14 residues.

This clone was detected only once. This sequence joins TRBV12-5 and TRBJ2-7, with a possible D match to TRBD1 (6 bases). Germline loops: CDR1 LGHNT, CDR2 FRNRAP. The CDR3 has 14 amino acids. V lost 1 base and J 6 bases, leaving 13 bases between the germline ends. CDR3 loop: CASGLAGPGAEQYF. The CDR3 bases are TGTGCTAGTGGTTTGGCAGGGCCAGGGGCCGAGCAGTACTTC.

In regard to this clone: A read error may produce the germline difference seen at one junction end. The chain is built from TRBV2 and TRBJ1-5; maybe TRBD1 (6 bases). This CDR3 spans 11 amino acids. In germline, CDR1 is SNHLY, CDR2 FYNNEI. The CDR3 region has the DNA TGTGCCAGCAGTGAACCAGGGGCAACGAATTTT. Translated: CASSEPGATNF.

Worth noting for this clone: The sample contains more than one DNA sequence encoding this CDR3. The chain is built from TRBV4-1 and TRBJ1-6; tentatively, D is TRBD1 (6 bases). CDR1 MGHRA and CDR2 YSYEKL come from the germline V gene. This CDR3 spans 15 amino acids. V lost 2 bases and J 5 bases, leaving 10 bases between the germline ends. The CDR3 bases are TGCGCCAGCAGCCAACCGGACAGAGATAATTCACCCCTCCACTTT. It specifies CASSQPDRDNSPLHF.

V is TRBV5-1 and J is TRBJ1-2; TRBD1 agrees at 12 bases. In germline, CDR1 is SGHRS, CDR2 YFSETQ. Trimming at V came to 3 bases and at J to 3 bases, leaving 9 bases not matched to a gene. This CDR3 has 17 residues. The chain's CDR3 is CASSYRDRGRGDYGYTF. The CDR3 nucleotides read TGCGCCAGCAGCTACCGGGACAGGGGGCGCGGAGACTATGGCTACACCTTC.

This clone was detected only once. This specimen includes other DNA sequences encoding the same CDR3. This sequence joins TRBV19 and TRBJ2-7; maybe TRBD2 (6 bases). Per germline, CDR1 LNHDA and CDR2 SQIVND (reference sequence). CDR3 size: 14 residues. The germline V and J ends were trimmed by 1 base and 0 bases, with 7 bases remaining between them. The CDR3 loop is CASSIAGSSYEQYF. The CDR3 DNA sequence: TGTGCCAGTAGTATAGCCGGGAGCTCCTACGAGCAGTACTTC.

About this clone itself: The sample carries other DNA sequences with the same CDR3. V usage is TRBV6-5 and J usage is TRBJ1-5; no reliable D call. Trimming left V 2 bases short and J 7 bases short, with 6 bases between. Per germline, CDR1 MNHEY and CDR2 SVGAGI. The length of the CDR3 is 12 residues. DNA for the CDR3: TGTGCCAGCAGTTACCCCGGACAGCCCCAGCATTTT. Translated, it gives CASSYPGQPQHF.

This clone occurred a few times. This chain joins TRBV9 and TRBJ1-2; maybe TRBD1 (6 bases). V was trimmed by 0 bases and J by 4 bases, leaving 7 bases between them. Germline lookup yields CDR1 SGDLS and CDR2 YYNGEE. The CDR3 has 13 residues. For the CDR3, the DNA is TGTGCCAGCAGCGTAGAGGACAGCTATGGCTACACCTTC. Its translation is CASSVEDSYGYTF.

This chain joins TRBV12-5 and TRBJ2-5; D may be TRBD2 (6 bases). CDR1 and CDR2 (germline): LGHNT, FRNRAP. The CDR3 contains 13 residues. V was clipped by 7 bases and J by 6 bases, with 15 bases between them. The CDR3 sequence is CASESSGAKTQYF. CDR3 bases: TGTGCTAGTGAATCTTCGGGAGCTAAGACCCAGTACTTC.

The rearrangement joins TRBV7-9 to TRBJ1-4, with TRBD1 matching over 12 bases. Germline CDR1 SEHNR, CDR2 FQNEAQ (reference sequence). This CDR3 has 16 residues. V shed 5 bases, J shed 8 bases, and the junction held 9 bases outside the gene matches. This CDR3 is CASSQGPGTGGEKLFF. In DNA, the CDR3 is TGTGCCAGCAGCCAAGGGCCCGGGACAGGGGGCGAAAAACTGTTTTTT.

The V gene is TRBV19, the J gene TRBJ1-6; D is possibly TRBD1 (6 bases). Deletions cut 6 bases from V and 4 bases from J, with 16 bases between. Germline V lookup: CDR1 LNHDA, CDR2 SQIVND (reference sequence). The CDR3 has 16 amino acids. The CDR3 spells CASREGGSLYNSPLHF. The DNA of the CDR3 is TGTGCCAGTAGAGAAGGGGGTAGTCTTTATAATTCACCCCTCCACTTT.